A selection of T cell receptor beta chains follows, all from one sample in a study of blood T cell repertoires in COVID-19. Method: immunoSEQ multiplex PCR; TCRdb's copy keeps in-frame clones and lacks some. The data contain hundreds of thousands of clones, around 90% of them singletons. Sequences were obtained from PBMCs or T cells enriched from blood (not recorded which). Source of these receptors: a man aged 60-69 years who had recovered from COVID-19. The CDR3 runs from the conserved cysteine through the conserved F or W. A D gene is named only where the DNA matches it firmly. A clone size is listed for some rows: how often the clone was seen (once, few, many), or a class if it is expanded.

size,D,J,V,DNA,CDR3
-,-,TRBJ1-5,TRBV15,TGTGCCACCAGTCCCACAGGTTACAATCAGCCCCAGCATTTT,CATSPTGYNQPQHF
-,-,TRBJ1-5,TRBV4-1,TGCGCCAGCAGCCAAGTCGGGGTTGGGCAGCCCCAGCATTTT,CASSQVGVGQPQHF
-,TRBD2,TRBJ2-2,TRBV3-1/TRBV3-2,TGTGCCAGCAGCTCAGTAGGGCTAGCGGGACGGACCGGGGAGCTGTTTTTT,CASSSVGLAGRTGELFF
-,-,TRBJ2-3,TRBV5-4,TGTGCCAGCAGCTTGGGAGAGCTAGTGGATACGCAGTATTTT,CASSLGELVDTQYF
-,TRBD1,TRBJ1-6,TRBV7-3,TGTGCCAGCAGCTTCGACAGGGGGCGAAGCAATTCACCCCTCCACTTT,CASSFDRGRSNSPLHF
once,TRBD2,TRBJ2-7,TRBV5-1,TGCGCCAGCAGCGCGGGGGGCCCCCTGAGGTACGAGCAGTACTTC,CASSAGGPLRYEQYF
once,TRBD2,TRBJ2-1,TRBV3-1/TRBV3-2,TGTGCCAGCAGCCAACCCACACTAGCGGGGGCAGAGCAGTTCTTC,CASSQPTLAGAEQFF
once,TRBD1,TRBJ1-1,TRBV2,TGTGCCAGCAGTTTTACAGGGGGCACTGAAGCTTTCTTT,CASSFTGGTEAFF
few,-,TRBJ2-1,TRBV11-3,TGTGCCAGCAGCTTAGACGTCACAACGTATGAGCAGTTCTTC,CASSLDVTTYEQFF
-,TRBD2,TRBJ2-7,TRBV27,TGTGCCAGCAGCCCCTCTGCGGCTAGCGGGGCCGGGGGCGAGCAGTACTTC,CASSPSAASGAGGEQYF
-,-,TRBJ2-3,TRBV5-1,TGCGCCAGCAGCCTTCTAGACGATACGCAGTATTTT,CASSLLDDTQYF
once,-,TRBJ2-7,TRBV11-3,TGTGCCAGCAGCTTGGCTAGAGCCTACGAGCAGTACTTC,CASSLARAYEQYF
-,-,TRBJ2-3,TRBV4-2,TGTGCCAGCAGCCAAGGAAACGGGGAGGATACGCAGTATTTT,CASSQGNGEDTQYF
-,TRBD2,TRBJ2-1,TRBV11-3,TGTGCCAGCAGCCCGAGCGGGGCGTACAATGAGCAGTTCTTC,CASSPSGAYNEQFF
once,-,TRBJ1-5,TRBV2,TGTGCCAGCAGTGTGATGACAGGTCGCCAGCCCCAGCATTTT,CASSVMTGRQPQHF
-,TRBD2,TRBJ2-1,TRBV4-3,TGCGCCAGCAGCCAAGCTAGCGGGGAAATATACAATGAGCAGTTCTTC,CASSQASGEIYNEQFF
few,-,TRBJ2-5,TRBV5-5,TGTGCCAGCAGCTCGGGGTCCCTGGAGACCCAGTACTTC,CASSSGSLETQYF
few,TRBD1,TRBJ1-2,TRBV15,TGTGCCACCAGCAGAGTCTCAGGGGGCAACGGCTACACCTTC,CATSRVSGGNGYTF
-,TRBD1,TRBJ1-1,TRBV4-3,TGCGCCAGCAGCCAAGATAGGGACAGGAACACTGAAGCTTTCTTT,CASSQDRDRNTEAFF
-,TRBD1,TRBJ2-2,TRBV29-1,TGCAGCGTGGAGGGACAGGGACTTACCGGGGAGCTGTTTTTT,CSVEGQGLTGELFF
-,TRBD2,TRBJ2-1,TRBV7-3,TGTGCCAGCAAGCGACTAGCGACAATCGGTGAGCAGTTCTTC,CASKRLATIGEQFF
-,-,TRBJ2-7,TRBV6-6,TGTGCCAGCAGTTATAGGGTGGCTAGCGTATTTTACGAGCAGTACTTC,CASSYRVASVFYEQYF
-,TRBD2,TRBJ2-1,TRBV28,TGTGCCAGCACCCACGGGGGGTCCAGCCGGCATGAGCAGTTCTTC,CASTHGGSSRHEQFF
once,-,TRBJ2-7,TRBV14,TGTGCCAGCAGCCAAAACTTGGCGGACGAGCAGTACTTC,CASSQNLADEQYF
-,-,TRBJ1-2,TRBV25-1,TGTGCCAGCAGCCGCGAAACAGGGCCAAATGGCTACACCTTC,CASSRETGPNGYTF
-,-,TRBJ1-2,TRBV9,TGTGCCAGCAGCGTAGGACAGAATCAGGGCTATGGCTACACCTTC,CASSVGQNQGYGYTF
-,-,TRBJ2-1,TRBV10-2,TGCGCCAGCAGTGATCTCGGGAAAGCCTACAATGAGCAGTTCTTC,CASSDLGKAYNEQFF
-,-,TRBJ1-5,TRBV10-3,TGTGCCATCAGGAACCACAGGGATAGCAATCAGCCCCAGCATTTT,CAIRNHRDSNQPQHF
-,-,TRBJ1-4,TRBV15,TGTGCCACGGCGAGGAATAGCGGTGCGGCTAATGAAAAACTGTTTTTT,CATARNSGAANEKLFF
-,-,TRBJ2-1,TRBV13,TGTGCCAGCATGGCTAGACCCCACAATGAGCAGTTCTTC,CASMARPHNEQFF
-,-,TRBJ2-3,TRBV7-9,TGTGCCAGCAGCCGATTAGACTCTCTTAGCACAGATACGCAGTATTTT,CASSRLDSLSTDTQYF
-,TRBD1,TRBJ1-4,TRBV15,TGTGCCACCGCGGGATGGAAGACAGGGCATTATGAACTGTTTTTT,CATAGWKTGHYELFF
-,-,TRBJ2-1,TRBV7-2,TGTGCCAGCAGCCGTCCGAACTATGAGCAGTTCTTC,CASSRPNYEQFF
-,TRBD1,TRBJ1-1,TRBV10-3,TGTGCCATCAGCACAGGGGGCCCGACGAACACTGAAGCTTTCTTT,CAISTGGPTNTEAFF
-,TRBD1,TRBJ2-7,TRBV2,TGTGCCAGCATTGAGACAGGGCCGTACGAGCAGTACTTC,CASIETGPYEQYF
-,TRBD2,TRBJ2-1,TRBV19,TGTGCCAGTAGTATAGATCGAGCGGGGGGAAGAAATGAGCAGTTCTTC,CASSIDRAGGRNEQFF
-,TRBD2,TRBJ2-3,TRBV5-5,TGTGCCAGCAGCTCTAGGACTAGTATTACAGATACGCAGTATTTT,CASSSRTSITDTQYF
-,TRBD1,TRBJ1-6,TRBV4-2,TGTGCCAGCAGCCAAGAGGACAGGGGTGTTTCACCCCTCCACTTT,CASSQEDRGVSPLHF
once,TRBD1,TRBJ1-1,TRBV4-1,TGCGCCAGCAGCCAAGGGACAGGGGGCCGGAACACTGAAGCTTTCTTT,CASSQGTGGRNTEAFF
-,-,TRBJ1-5,TRBV19,TGTGCCAGTAGTATAGTGGGGGCGCGAAGCAATCAGCCCCAGCATTTT,CASSIVGARSNQPQHF
-,-,TRBJ1-5,TRBV30,TGTGCCTGGAGTGGGGGGGAGAATCAGCCCCAGCATTTT,CAWSGGENQPQHF
-,-,TRBJ1-5,TRBV2,TGTGCCAGCAGTGGCTTTTCAGGTGCGAATCAGCCCCAGCATTTT,CASSGFSGANQPQHF
-,-,TRBJ1-6,TRBV2,TGTGCCAGCCTCGTCGGGGGGGCTAAATCACCCCTCCACTTT,CASLVGGAKSPLHF
-,TRBD1,TRBJ2-1,TRBV30,TGTGCCTGGATGGAGGGACAGGGGACATCCTACAATGAGCAGTTCTTC,CAWMEGQGTSYNEQFF
-,TRBD1,TRBJ1-6,TRBV4-1,TGCGCCAGCAGCCAAAAGACAGGGGCGCGGAATTCACCCCTCCACTTT,CASSQKTGARNSPLHF
-,-,TRBJ2-2,TRBV9,TGTGCCAGCAACAGGGATAACACCGGGGAGCTGTTTTTT,CASNRDNTGELFF
-,-,TRBJ1-2,TRBV29-1,TGCAGCGTTGAGAACAGCATTAACTATGGCTACACCTTC,CSVENSINYGYTF
once,TRBD2,TRBJ2-3,TRBV7-2,TGTGCCAGCAGCTTACGGGGCGGGAGTACCCCGGATACGCAGTATTTT,CASSLRGGSTPDTQYF
-,TRBD1,TRBJ2-7,TRBV7-9,TGTGCCAGCAGCCACAGGGACAGGGTCTACGAGCAGTACTTC,CASSHRDRVYEQYF
-,-,TRBJ1-3,TRBV9,TGTGCCAGCACCTTCCGGGACACAAAGGAAGGAAACACCATATATTTT,CASTFRDTKEGNTIYF
-,TRBD2,TRBJ2-1,TRBV5-5,TGTGCCAGCAGCTATGAAGCGGGGGGTTCCTACAATGAGCAGTTCTTC,CASSYEAGGSYNEQFF
-,-,TRBJ2-2,TRBV4-3,TGCGCCAGCAGCCAGTCTCCCCGCACCGGGGAGCTGTTTTTT,CASSQSPRTGELFF
once,-,TRBJ1-3,TRBV11-2,TGTGCCAGCAGCGAAGGACAGCTGAGAAACACCATATATTTT,CASSEGQLRNTIYF
-,-,TRBJ2-6,TRBV13,TGTGCCAGCTTGAGCAAATCTGGGGCCAACGTCCTGACTTTC,CASLSKSGANVLTF
-,-,TRBJ2-4,TRBV10-3,TGTGCCATCAGTGATTCGGTGCGGGGACGGGGTTACATTCAGTACTTC,CAISDSVRGRGYIQYF
-,TRBD2,TRBJ2-1,TRBV3-1/TRBV3-2,TGTGCCAGCAGCATCGGCGGGGGGTCCTACAATGAGCAGTTCTTC,CASSIGGGSYNEQFF
-,TRBD2,TRBJ2-1,TRBV5-6,TGTGCCAGCAGCTTGATGGCCCCTAGCGGGGGGGGAAATGAGCAGTTCTTC,CASSLMAPSGGGNEQFF
once,TRBD2,TRBJ2-1,TRBV7-3,TGTGCCAGCAGCTTAAAACTGGCGGGGGGGCTTTCTGAGCAGTTCTTC,CASSLKLAGGLSEQFF
-,TRBD2,TRBJ2-1,TRBV25-1,TGTGCCAGCAGTGAGGCGGGAGGGACTCAAAATGAGCAGTTCTTC,CASSEAGGTQNEQFF
-,-,TRBJ1-3,TRBV6-1,TGTGCCAGCAGTACCAGGGGCAGGGCCGGAAACACCATATATTTT,CASSTRGRAGNTIYF